What follows are 19 T cell receptor beta chains derived from one specimen sequenced in a study of T cell responses to AZD1222 COVID-19 vaccine. Data came from immunoSEQ multiplex PCR; TCRdb stores just in-frame clones and leaves some out. The table has 72,000 or so clones, approximately 86% seen once. The sample was peripheral blood, taken on day 0 of AZD1222 vaccination. All receptors come from an adult in good health.

The genes are TRBV6-5 and TRBJ2-7; 7 bases match TRBD1. The CDR3 contains 15 residues. Germline V gene sequence: CDR1 MNHEY, CDR2 SVGAGI. With V trimmed by 6 bases and J by 3 bases, 11 bases remained unmatched. The CDR3 here is CASSSLTGFNYEQYF. The CDR3 DNA is TGTGCCAGCAGCTCCCTGACAGGGTTCAACTACGAGCAGTACTTC.

The V and J genes are TRBV29-1 and TRBJ1-2; 7 positions agree with TRBD1. This CDR3 spans 11 amino acids. Germline values: CDR1 SQVTM, CDR2 ANQGSEA. J gave up 5 bases and V 6 bases, and 3 bases lay outside the gene matches. The CDR3 region is CSVQGRYGYTF. For the CDR3, the DNA is TGCAGCGTACAGGGGAGGTATGGCTACACCTTC.

The J gene is TRBJ2-5, the V gene TRBV19; 8 bases line up with TRBD1. The CDR3 covers 14 residues. Germline lookup yields CDR1 LNHDA and CDR2 SQIVND (reference sequence). V was pared by 5 bases and J by 3 bases, with 5 bases of the junction left unmatched. The CDR3 spells CASSLTGGKETQYF. The CDR3 nucleotides are TGTGCCAGTAGTCTAACAGGGGGGAAAGAGACCCAGTACTTC.

The chain's CDR3 is CASSDRGAIGGAQETQYF. The CDR3 nucleotides read TGTGCCAGCTCGGACAGGGGGGCTATCGGGGGAGCTCAAGAGACCCAGTACTTC. The chain links TRBV18 to TRBJ2-5; 10 bases align to TRBD1. This CDR3 has 18 amino acids. The trim removed 6 bases at V and 2 bases at J, leaving 15 bases unmatched. CDR1 KGHSH and CDR2 LQKENI come from the germline V gene.

The chain joins TRBV6-5 to TRBJ1-6; D is possibly TRBD1 (6 bases). The germline gives CDR1 MNHEY, CDR2 SVGAGI. With 2 bases removed from V and 9 bases from J, the gap between germline ends came to 11 bases. The CDR3 has 14 residues. CDR3 DNA sequence: TGTGCCAGCAGTTACGGGGGGGCGAGTTCACCCCTCCACTTT. Translation: CASSYGGASSPLHF.

V and J are TRBV19 and TRBJ2-3; 8 nucleotides agree with TRBD2. From germline, CDR1 is LNHDA and CDR2 SQIVND (reference sequence). Unmatched junction bases numbered 4, after V lost 6 bases and J lost 5 bases. The CDR3 has 13 residues. Here the CDR3 DNA reads TGTGCCAGTAGGCGGGAGGACAGAGATACGCAGTATTTT. It encodes CASRREDRDTQYF.

The chain couples TRBV27 to TRBJ2-1, with TRBD2 matching 9 bases. Germline trimming cut 3 bases from V and 9 bases from J; bases unmatched to any gene: 6. Germline lookup yields CDR1 MNHEY and CDR2 SMNVEV (reference sequence). The CDR3 extends over 14 amino acids. DNA for the CDR3: TGTGCCAGCAGTTTCGGGACTAGCTACGGTGAGCAGTTCTTC. Translating it yields CASSFGTSYGEQFF.

The rearrangement joins TRBV7-6 to TRBJ2-3; 12 nucleotides agree with TRBD2. Germline V CDR1 and CDR2: SGHVS, FNYEAQ. This CDR3 has 17 residues. V shed 5 bases, J shed 4 bases, and the junction held 10 bases outside the gene matches. Here the CDR3 reads CASSQKTSGSVADTQYF. The CDR3 nucleotides read TGTGCCAGCAGCCAAAAGACTAGCGGGAGTGTCGCAGATACGCAGTATTTT.

The rearrangement joins TRBV29-1 to TRBJ1-4; no firm D call. The ends were cut back, 5 bases at V and 8 bases at J, with 12 bases in the middle. The CDR3 has 12 amino acids. Germline values: CDR1 SQVTM, CDR2 ANQGSEA. Here the CDR3 DNA reads TGCAGCGTTTTGTGGTTGGGGGAAAAACTGTTTTTT. Encoded protein: CSVLWLGEKLFF.

This clone was recorded once. V is TRBV6-1 and J is TRBJ2-3, with TRBD2 identical over 7 bases. The CDR3 extends over 16 amino acids. The junction had 13 bases not matched to a gene; V was cut back by 4 bases and J by 6 bases. CDR1 MNHNS and CDR2 SASEGT come from the germline V gene. CDR3 DNA sequence: TGTGCCAGCAGTGGTTTCGCGGGAGAACCAGGGGATACGCAGTATTTT. Its protein is CASSGFAGEPGDTQYF.

This clone appeared a single time. The rearrangement joins TRBV5-4 to TRBJ2-1; unclear D gene. This CDR3 has 15 amino acids. V was clipped by 2 bases and J by 0 bases, with 9 bases between them. Germline loops: CDR1 SGHNT, CDR2 YYREEE (reference sequence). CDR3 in amino acids: CASSFDIYSYNEQFF. The CDR3 region has the DNA TGTGCCAGCAGCTTTGACATTTACTCCTACAATGAGCAGTTCTTC.

J is TRBJ2-7 and V is TRBV27, with no clear D. Germline values: CDR1 MNHEY, CDR2 SMNVEV (reference sequence). The CDR3 consists of 13 residues. V was pared by 2 bases and J by 2 bases, with 7 bases between. The CDR3 DNA is TGTGCCAGCAGTTTACGTAGAGCCTACGAGCAGTACTTC. This gives the protein CASSLRRAYEQYF.

The genes are TRBV7-9 and TRBJ1-6; possibly TRBD1 for D (6 bases). The V end lost 3 bases, the J end lost 8 bases, and 14 bases lay between the germline ends. CDR3 length equals 15 residues. Germline assignment: CDR1 SEHNR and CDR2 FQNEAQ (reference sequence). CDR3 protein: CASSLGTGAHSPLHF. DNA for the CDR3: TGTGCCAGCAGCTTGGGGACGGGGGCCCATTCACCCCTCCACTTT.

In its sample, this clone was seen a few times. The J gene is TRBJ1-1, the V gene TRBV13, with D maybe TRBD1 (6 bases). With 4 bases removed from V and 3 bases from J, the gap between germline ends came to 21 bases. Germline CDR1 and CDR2: PRHDT and FYEKMQ (reference sequence). CDR3 length: 17 residues. Written as DNA, the CDR3 is TGTGCCAGCAGCTCCCTTGGGTGGGGGCTAACGGACACTGAAGCTTTCTTT. Translation: CASSSLGWGLTDTEAFF.

This clone was counted once. The rearrangement uses TRBV6-2 or TRBV6-3 and TRBJ2-4; no definite D call. The germline V and J ends were trimmed by 2 bases and 0 bases, with 20 bases remaining between them. The germline gives CDR1 MNHEY, CDR2 SVGEGT. The CDR3 is made up of 19 amino acids. In DNA form, the CDR3 reads TGTGCCAGCAGTTACGAGTCAACTGCCGCATTACTAGCCAAAAACATTCAGTACTTC. This gives the protein CASSYESTAALLAKNIQYF.

The chain links TRBV11-2 to TRBJ1-1; D gene ambiguous. Germline V gives CDR1 SGHAT, CDR2 FQNNGV. The CDR3 loop spans 14 amino acids. Between the trimmed V and J ends, which lost 1 base and 0 bases, there was a span of 6 bases. In DNA, the CDR3 is TGTGCCAGCAGCTTAGTCGGGATGAACACTGAAGCTTTCTTT. Protein product: CASSLVGMNTEAFF.

This chain joins TRBV19 and TRBJ1-5, with unresolved D. The germline V gene has CDR1 LNHDA and CDR2 SQIVND (reference sequence). V was pared by 6 bases and J by 5 bases, with 11 bases between. This CDR3 spans 13 amino acids. The CDR3 region has the DNA TGTGCCAGTAGAGGCAACGCTTATCAGCCCCAGCATTTT. This gives the protein CASRGNAYQPQHF.

The rearrangement uses TRBV5-1 and TRBJ1-1; no clear D. The V end was cut by 5 bases, the J end by 1 base, with 9 bases between. CDR1 is SGHRS and CDR2 is YFSETQ in the germline V gene. The CDR3 totals 13 residues. The CDR3 protein is CASRNRENTEAFF. CDR3 in DNA: TGCGCCAGCAGGAATAGGGAGAACACTGAAGCTTTCTTT.

The rearrangement uses TRBV30 and TRBJ1-3; perhaps TRBD1 as D (6 bases). The germline V and J ends were trimmed by 7 bases and 2 bases, with 9 bases remaining between them. The CDR3 has 12 residues. Germline-derived CDR1 and CDR2 are GTSNPN and SVGIG (reference sequence). CDR3 bases: TGTGCCTACGGGACAACTGGAAACACCATATATTTT. This gives the protein CAYGTTGNTIYF. The full variable domain, rest sourced from reference TRBV30 and TRBJ1-3, is SQTIHQWPATLVQPVGSPLSLECTVEGTSNPNLYWYRQAAGRGLQLLFYSVGIGQISSEVPQNLSASRPQDRQFILSSKKLLLSDSGFYLCAYGTTGNTIYFGEGSWLTVV.